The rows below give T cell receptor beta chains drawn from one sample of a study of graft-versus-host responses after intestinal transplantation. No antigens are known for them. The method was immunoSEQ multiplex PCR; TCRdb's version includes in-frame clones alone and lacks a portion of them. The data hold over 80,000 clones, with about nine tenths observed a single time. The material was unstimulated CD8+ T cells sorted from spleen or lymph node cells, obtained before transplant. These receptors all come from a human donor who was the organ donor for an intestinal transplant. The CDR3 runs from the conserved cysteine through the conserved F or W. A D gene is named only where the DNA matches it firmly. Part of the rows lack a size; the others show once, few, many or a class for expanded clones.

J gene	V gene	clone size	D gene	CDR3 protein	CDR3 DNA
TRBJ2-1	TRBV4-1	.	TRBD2	CASSYAAVAGGPSDNEQFF	TGCGCCAGCAGCTATGCTGCGGTAGCGGGGGGGCCGTCGGACAATGAGCAGTTCTTC
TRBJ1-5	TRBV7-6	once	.	CASSALIGDGQPQHF	TGTGCCAGCAGCGCCCTGATAGGGGATGGTCAGCCCCAGCATTTT
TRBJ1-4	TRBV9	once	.	CASTTGTTRNEKLFF	TGTGCCAGCACAACAGGGACAACCAGGAATGAAAAACTGTTTTTT
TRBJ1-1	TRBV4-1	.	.	CASSPDGSVGGTEAFF	TGCGCCAGCAGCCCAGACGGGTCTGTGGGGGGGACTGAAGCTTTCTTT
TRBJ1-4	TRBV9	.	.	CASSVAGGGVEKLFF	TGTGCCAGCAGCGTAGCTGGGGGGGGCGTAGAAAAACTGTTTTTT
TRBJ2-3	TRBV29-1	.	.	CSVAVTDTQYF	TGCAGCGTTGCCGTCACAGATACGCAGTATTTT
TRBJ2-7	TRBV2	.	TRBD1	CASTGQGAAGNYEQYF	TGTGCCAGCACCGGACAGGGGGCCGCCGGCAACTACGAGCAGTACTTC
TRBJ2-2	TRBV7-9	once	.	CASSSTGGTGELFF	TGTGCCAGCAGCTCAACTGGGGGGACCGGGGAGCTGTTTTTT
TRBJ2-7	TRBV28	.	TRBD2	CASSLLAGGYEQYF	TGTGCCAGCAGTTTACTAGCGGGGGGTTACGAGCAGTACTTC
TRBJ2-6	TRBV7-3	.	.	CASSLEGSGANVLTF	TGTGCCAGCAGCTTAGAGGGCTCTGGGGCCAACGTCCTGACTTTC
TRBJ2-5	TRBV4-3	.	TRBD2	CASSQDIGGGADETQYF	TGCGCCAGCAGCCAAGACATTGGCGGGGGGGCCGATGAGACCCAGTACTTC
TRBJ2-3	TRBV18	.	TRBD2	CASSPSSQRGVADTQYF	TGTGCCAGCTCACCCAGCTCGCAGCGGGGGGTAGCAGATACGCAGTATTTT
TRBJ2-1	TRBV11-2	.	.	CASSLGSNEQFF	TGTGCCAGCAGCTTAGGGAGTAATGAGCAGTTCTTC
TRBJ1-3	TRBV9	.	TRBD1	CASSPPGGGNTIYF	TGTGCCAGCAGCCCCCCAGGGGGAGGAAACACCATATATTTT
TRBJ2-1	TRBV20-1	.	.	CSATLANEQFF	TGCAGTGCCACGTTAGCAAATGAGCAGTTCTTC
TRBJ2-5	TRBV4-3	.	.	CASSRGHTGETQYF	TGCGCCAGCAGCCGAGGGCATACCGGGGAGACCCAGTACTTC
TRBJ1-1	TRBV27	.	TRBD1	CASVNRQGARTEAFF	TGTGCCAGCGTTAACCGACAGGGGGCGCGCACTGAAGCTTTCTTT
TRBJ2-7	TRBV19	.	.	CASSIAGAYEQYF	TGTGCCAGTAGTATAGCAGGGGCCTACGAGCAGTACTTC
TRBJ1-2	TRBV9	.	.	CASSVGLTANYGYTF	TGTGCCAGCAGCGTAGGTCTCACAGCTAACTATGGCTACACCTTC
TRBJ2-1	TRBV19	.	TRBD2	CASSIGTSSYNEQFF	TGTGCCAGTAGTATAGGGACTAGCTCCTACAATGAGCAGTTCTTC
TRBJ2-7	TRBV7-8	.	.	CASSLEHRLDEQYF	TGTGCCAGCAGCTTAGAACATCGTCTCGACGAGCAGTACTTC
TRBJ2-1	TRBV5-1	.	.	CASSLAVSYNEQFF	TGCGCCAGCAGCTTGGCAGTTTCCTACAATGAGCAGTTCTTC
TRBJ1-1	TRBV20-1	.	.	CSALDGIEAFF	TGCAGTGCTTTGGACGGGATTGAAGCTTTCTTT
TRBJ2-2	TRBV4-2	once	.	CASSHVGGDTGELFF	TGTGCCAGCAGCCATGTCGGCGGGGACACCGGGGAGCTGTTTTTT
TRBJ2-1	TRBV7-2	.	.	CASSLRPPSYNEQFF	TGTGCCAGCAGCTTACGTCCCCCGTCCTACAATGAGCAGTTCTTC
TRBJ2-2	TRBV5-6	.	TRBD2	CASSSTSGGMVETGELFF	TGTGCCAGCAGCTCGACTAGCGGGGGGATGGTAGAGACCGGGGAGCTGTTTTTT
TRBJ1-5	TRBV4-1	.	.	CASSQDRYSNQPQHF	TGCGCCAGCAGCCAAGACAGGTATAGCAATCAGCCCCAGCATTTT
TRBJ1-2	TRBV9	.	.	CASSGDGYTF	TGTGCCAGCAGCGGAGATGGCTACACCTTC
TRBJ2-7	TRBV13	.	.	CASSPGTPRSEQYF	TGTGCCAGCAGCCCCGGGACTCCTAGGAGCGAGCAGTACTTC